This T cell receptor beta chain was documented in a study of T cells in Graves' hyperthyroidism and ophthalmopathy. Notes on the study in general: Ophthalmopathy was told apart from stable hyperthyroidism by a 13 V-J model.

It was RNA transcripts that yielded the amplified TCR beta CDR3 regions. HTBI primers drove first-round RT-PCR of the TCR CDR3. TCRdb used MiXCR to reprocess the multiplex PCR reads, holding one entry per CDR3 protein. In the table there are 800,000 or so distinct CDR3 sequences, over 35% of which are singletons. Trimming pared 0 bases from V and 6 bases from J, leaving 9 bases between. Germline V lookup: CDR1 SGHKS, CDR2 YYEKEE (reference sequence). The CDR3 loop spans 14 amino acids. On this clonotype itself: The antigen is unknown.

Sample: blood. The chain joins TRBV5-5 to TRBJ1-4, with D possibly being TRBD1 (5 bases). This TCR was recovered from a man younger than 35 with Graves' hyperthyroidism. In nucleotides, the CDR3 is TGTGCCAGCAGCTTGGAAGGGGCCGATGAAAAACTGTTTTTT. Translation gives CASSLEGADEKLFF.